Presented here are 10 T cell receptor beta chains from one specimen sequenced in a study of OX40 agonist ivuxolimab in advanced cancers. Method: immunoSEQ multiplex PCR; TCRdb's copy keeps in-frame clones and lacks some. The sample shows almost 90,000 clones, roughly 93% of them seen only once. Sequenced here: CD4+ or CD8+ T cells sorted from blood, sampled in a trial of the OX40 agonist ivuxolimab. The receptors originated from an adult with an advanced solid tumor such as melanoma, head and neck, liver or kidney cancer.

The chain's CDR3 is CASSQDRGGFSPLHF. The CDR3 DNA reads TGCGCCAGCAGCCAAGACCGGGGGGGGTTTTCACCCCTCCACTTT. J is TRBJ1-6 and V is TRBV4-3; a weak D match, TRBD1 (5 bases). Trimming stripped 0 bases from V and 9 bases from J, with 12 bases between. The CDR3 loop spans 15 amino acids. CDR1 and CDR2 from the germline V gene are LGHNA and YSLEER.

CDR3 sequence (DNA): TGTGCCAGCAGTGGTCAGGGGTTAAACATTCAGTACTTC. Its protein is CASSGQGLNIQYF. The chain joins TRBV25-1 to TRBJ2-4, with a weak D call TRBD1 (6 bases). From germline, CDR1 is MGHDK and CDR2 SYGVNS. V lost 4 bases, J lost 6 bases, and 10 bases lay in between. The CDR3 length is 13 residues.

This chain joins TRBV6-5 and TRBJ1-3, with D possibly being TRBD1 (6 bases). Germline values: CDR1 MNHEY, CDR2 SVGAGI. The V end lost 2 bases, the J end lost 0 bases, and 11 bases lay between the germline ends. The CDR3 sequence is 16 residues long. In DNA, the CDR3 is TGTGCCAGCAGTTACGGTACAGGGACCTCTGGAAACACCATATATTTT. It codes for CASSYGTGTSGNTIYF.

This sequence joins TRBV30 and TRBJ2-2, with 7 bases aligning to TRBD1. J lost 7 bases, V lost 7 bases, and 6 bases had no gene match. The CDR3 covers 12 residues. Germline loops: CDR1 GTSNPN, CDR2 SVGIG (reference sequence). The CDR3 reads CAYSSGGGELFF. The CDR3 nucleotides read TGTGCCTACTCTTCAGGGGGCGGGGAGCTGTTTTTT.

This clone has a single count. The chain couples TRBV19 to TRBJ2-2, with D possibly TRBD2 on 5 matching bases. V lost 6 bases and J 8 bases, leaving 19 bases between the germline ends. Germline V lookup: CDR1 LNHDA, CDR2 SQIVND (reference sequence). This CDR3 contains 15 residues. The DNA of the CDR3 is TGTGCCAGTAGCCTTGGCCTAGCCTGGACTGGGGAGCTGTTTTTT. Protein: CASSLGLAWTGELFF.

The V gene is TRBV6-5, the J gene TRBJ2-3; 7 nucleotides agree with TRBD1. This CDR3 region has 16 residues. Unmatched junction bases numbered 4, after V lost 0 bases and J lost 1 base. CDR1 and CDR2 from the germline V gene are MNHEY and SVGAGI. The CDR3 spells CASSYSTGLRTDTQYF. CDR3 DNA sequence: TGTGCCAGCAGTTACTCGACAGGGCTACGCACAGATACGCAGTATTTT.

Written as DNA, the CDR3 is TGTGCCAGCAGGATGTACAGGGCTCGGGAGACCCAGTACTTC. This encodes CASRMYRARETQYF. The chain is built from TRBV28 and TRBJ2-5; tentatively, D is TRBD1 (6 bases). The ends were cut back, 6 bases at V and 5 bases at J, with 16 bases in the middle. The CDR3 is 14 amino acids. The germline CDR1 and CDR2 sequences are MDHEN and SYDVKM.

The J gene is TRBJ2-6, the V gene TRBV5-1, with 12 bases aligning to TRBD1. With V trimmed by 0 bases and J by 1 base, 8 bases remained unmatched. Per the germline V gene, CDR1 is SGHRS and CDR2 is YFSETQ. This CDR3 is 20 amino acids long. The CDR3 coding sequence is TGCGCCAGCAGCTTGGAGGGACAGGGGGCTCAATGGTCTGGGGCCAACGTCCTGACTTTC. It yields the protein CASSLEGQGAQWSGANVLTF. Filled out from reference TRBV5-1 and TRBJ2-6, the complete variable domain reads KAGVTQTPRYLIKTRGQQVTLSCSPISGHRSVSWYQQTPGQGLQFLFEYFSETQRNKGNFPGRFSGRQFSNSRSEMNVSTLELGDSALYLCASSLEGQGAQWSGANVLTFGAGSRLTVL.

The chain is built from TRBV11-2 and TRBJ2-6; D not resolved. CDR1 is SGHAT, CDR2 FQNNGV, per germline. The V end lost 1 base, the J end lost 3 bases, and 16 bases lay between the germline ends. The CDR3 has 18 residues. The CDR3 loop reads CASSLVMSGRFGANVLTF. DNA for the CDR3: TGTGCCAGCAGCTTAGTCATGTCCGGCAGGTTTGGGGCCAACGTCCTGACTTTC.

V usage is TRBV5-4 and J usage is TRBJ2-2; a weak D match, TRBD2 (6 bases). Germline loops: CDR1 SGHNT, CDR2 YYREEE (reference sequence). Trimming removed 5 bases from V and 2 bases from J, with 13 bases in between. The CDR3 loop spans 15 amino acids. CDR3 protein: CASRTTGRNTGELFF. The CDR3 DNA follows: TGTGCCAGCAGAACAACCGGGAGAAACACCGGGGAGCTGTTTTTT.